The clone carrying this T cell receptor (beta chain) was observed a single time. The antigen is unknown. The PCR made use of 60 Vbeta and 13 Jbeta primers. Profiling relied on immunoSEQ multiplex PCR, and the TCRdb table lists in-frame clones only, not all of them. The repertoire holds roughly 150,000 clones, with about 88% as singletons. Per germline, CDR1 KGHSH and CDR2 LQKENI. The CDR3 loop spans 16 amino acids. The V gene lost 3 bases and the J gene lost 0 bases, with 12 bases spanning the gap. This sample was taken from a study of cytomegalovirus exposure and HLA in healthy donors. Donors had nominal health at sampling but likely had unrecorded immune exposures. Overall study findings and caveats: A prior analysis recorded that most TCR beta V segments were productive about 87% or about 30% of the time.

This rearrangement joins TRBV18 to TRBJ1-3; D gene uncertain. The sample was PBMCs. This TCR was sampled from a man younger than 40 in good health and CMV-seropositive. For the CDR3, the DNA is TGTGCCAGCTCACCTGATTCCGCGCTCTCTGGAAACACCATATATTTT. This codes for CASSPDSALSGNTIYF.